This TCR beta chain was identified in a study of a mutant IDH1 vaccine in newly diagnosed glioma. About the research overall: Receipt of radiotherapy, temozolomide, or both preceded the study, and most received both.

With regard to this clone: Other DNA sequences in the same sample also yield this CDR3.

In germline, CDR1 is WSHSY, CDR2 SAAADI. CDR3 length equals 14 residues. Trimming pared 0 bases from V and 7 bases from J, leaving 12 bases between. TCRdb's table, derived via immunoSEQ multiplex PCR, lists solely in-frame clones and lacks some. The sample has nearly 70,000 clones, 60% to 85% seen once; the top ten hold approximately 8.2%. Time point described: baseline, week 1 (first vaccination visit). The treatment was: pre-vaccination baseline after standard-of-care therapy. The sample was PBMCs, taken from a glioma patient treated with radiotherapy, temozolomide or both. The TCR was taken from a man aged 50 to 59 with glioma. The chain recombines TRBV10-2 with TRBJ1-2; D is perhaps TRBD1 (5 bases). The CDR3 is CASSESRQGLGYTF. In DNA, the CDR3 is TGCGCCAGCAGTGAGTCGAGGCAGGGACTTGGCTACACCTTC.